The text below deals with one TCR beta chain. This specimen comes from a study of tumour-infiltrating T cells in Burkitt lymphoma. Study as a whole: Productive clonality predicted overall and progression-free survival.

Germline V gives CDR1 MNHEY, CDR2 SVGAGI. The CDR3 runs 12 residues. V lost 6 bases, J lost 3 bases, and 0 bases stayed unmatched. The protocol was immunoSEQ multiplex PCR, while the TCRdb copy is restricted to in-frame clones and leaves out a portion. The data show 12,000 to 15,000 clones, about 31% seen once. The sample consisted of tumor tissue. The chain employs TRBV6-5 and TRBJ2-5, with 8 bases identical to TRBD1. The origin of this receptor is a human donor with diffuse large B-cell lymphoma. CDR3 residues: CASRTGEETQYF. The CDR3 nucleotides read TGTGCCAGCAGGACAGGGGAAGAGACCCAGTACTTC.